The 19 T cell receptor beta chains below come from one sample, sequenced in a study of naive and memory T cell subsets. These TCRs are of unknown antigen specificity. Study results and limitations: Especially in CD8 cells, naive repertoires contained a few larger clonotypes, possibly CD45RA-re-expressing memory cells.

The beta constant-region primer was an equimolar mix of two oligonucleotides covering TRBC1 and TRBC2. Four rounds of PCR amplified the ligated cDNA using nested alpha and beta constant-region primers plus SP2. TCRdb reprocessed the UMI-ligation and nested PCR reads with MiXCR, giving one entry per CDR3 protein. Counted here are 85,000 to 130,000 distinct CDR3 sequences, roughly 14% occurring once; the ten biggest clones make up around 2.8%. Specimen: naive CD8+ T cells from blood. The receptors stem from a human donor in good health.

This clonotype was seen ten or more times. The chain is built from TRBV6-6 and TRBJ2-7, with 8 bases aligning to TRBD1. In germline, CDR1 is MNHNY, CDR2 SVGAGI (reference sequence). V lost 2 bases and J lost 4; bases outside the gene matches: 4. CDR3 length equals 14 residues. The CDR3 spells CASSYPGGGYEQYF. The CDR3 DNA follows: TGTGCCAGCAGTTACCCAGGGGGCGGATACGAGCAGTACTTC.

In its sample, this clonotype was seen once. The V call is TRBV20-1, the J call TRBJ2-3; 12 bases are a match to TRBD2. CDR1 is DFQATT and CDR2 is SNEGSKA in the germline V gene (reference sequence). CDR3 length: 15 amino acids. The V gene end was trimmed by 0 bases and the J gene end by 5 bases; junction bases not matched to a gene: 3. The CDR3 protein is CSARDLAGGGDTQYF. CDR3 bases: TGCAGTGCTAGAGACCTAGCGGGAGGGGGAGATACGCAGTATTTT.

This clonotype was detected a few times. V and J are TRBV29-1 and TRBJ2-1; no clear D. Germline CDR1 reads SQVTM; CDR2 reads ANQGSEA. This CDR3 is built from 13 residues. The V end was cut by 5 bases, the J end by 3 bases, with 11 bases between. The CDR3: CSVQISNYNEQFF. CDR3 nucleotides: TGCAGCGTTCAGATCTCAAACTACAATGAGCAGTTCTTC.

V usage is TRBV7-9 and J usage is TRBJ2-5; TRBD2 agrees at 12 bases. Germline CDR1 is SEHNR and CDR2 is FQNEAQ (reference sequence). The ends lost 1 base at V and 5 bases at J; junction bases unmatched: 8. This CDR3 is 17 amino acids long. The CDR3 is CASSLGLAGGHRETQYF. The CDR3 nucleotides are TGTGCCAGCAGCTTAGGTCTAGCGGGAGGGCATCGCGAGACCCAGTACTTC. Full variable domain (missing parts from reference TRBV7-9 and TRBJ2-5): DTGVSQNPRHKITKRGQNVTFRCDPISEHNRLYWYRQTLGQGPEFLTYFQNEAQLEKSRLLSDRFSAERPKGSFSTLEIQRTEQGDSAMYLCASSLGLAGGHRETQYFGPGTRLLVL.

The genes are TRBV29-1 and TRBJ2-1; D remains unclear. CDR1 is SQVTM, CDR2 ANQGSEA, per germline. The V and J ends lost 5 bases and 8 bases respectively, with 22 bases between them. The CDR3 is made up of 15 amino acids. The CDR3 DNA reads TGCAGCGTTTCTTCCTGGCGCGGTCCAGGAGATGAGCAGTTCTTC. Amino acid sequence: CSVSSWRGPGDEQFF.

This rearrangement joins TRBV15 to TRBJ1-1; D ambiguous. Trimming pared 0 bases from V and 1 base from J, leaving 6 bases between. CDR1 LNHNV and CDR2 YYDKDF come from the germline V gene (reference sequence). The CDR3 contains 14 residues. The CDR3 coding sequence is TGTGCCACCAGCAGAGAAAAGAGGAACACTGAAGCTTTCTTT. Amino acids: CATSREKRNTEAFF. The complete variable domain, with remaining parts taken from reference TRBV15 and TRBJ1-1, reads DAMVIQNPRYQVTQFGKPVTLSCSQTLNHNVMYWYQQKSSQAPKLLFHYYDKDFNNEADTPDNFQSRRPNTSFCFLDIRSPGLGDTAMYLCATSREKRNTEAFFGQGTRLTVV.

The chain joins TRBV27 to TRBJ1-2; D possibly corresponds to TRBD1 (6 bases). Trimming removed 7 bases at V and 6 bases at J, with 15 bases between. Germline-derived CDR1 and CDR2 are MNHEY and SMNVEV (reference sequence). The CDR3 consists of 13 residues. This CDR3 is CASTKTGFDGYTF. In DNA, the CDR3 is TGTGCCAGCACCAAAACAGGGTTTGATGGCTACACCTTC.

This clonotype was seen at least ten times. The chain recombines TRBV7-2 with TRBJ2-3; 8 bases match TRBD1. The germline CDR1 and CDR2 sequences are SGHTA and FQGNSA. J was trimmed by 0 bases and V by 6 bases; bases with no gene match: 2. The CDR3 has 14 residues. Written as DNA, the CDR3 is TGTGCCAGCAGGGACAGGGCTAGCACAGATACGCAGTATTTT. Translation gives CASRDRASTDTQYF.

This chain joins TRBV4-2 and TRBJ2-3; TRBD2 agrees at 12 bases. The V gene end was trimmed by 6 bases and the J gene end by 14 bases; junction bases not matched to a gene: 12. Germline values: CDR1 LGHNA, CDR2 YNFKEQ. CDR3 length equals 14 residues. The CDR3 DNA follows: TGTGCCAGCAGTAAGACTAGCGGGAGCGATATAGTGTATTTT. Amino acids: CASSKTSGSDIVYF.

This clonotype showed up just a few times. The chain has TRBV24-1 and TRBJ2-1, with TRBD1 matching over 8 bases. Germline CDR1 reads KGHDR; CDR2 reads SFDVKD. V gave up 1 base and J gave up 2 bases; unmatched junction bases: 12. The CDR3 covers 19 residues. CDR3 region: CATSDLRSDRGLAYNEQFF. CDR3 coding DNA: TGTGCCACCAGTGATTTACGATCAGACAGGGGATTAGCCTACAATGAGCAGTTCTTC.

This clonotype was counted a few times. The chain employs TRBV3-1 and TRBJ1-1; tentative D call: TRBD1 (6 bases). CDR3 length: 13 amino acids. Germline CDR1 and CDR2: LGHDT and YNNKEL (reference sequence). Trimming pared 0 bases from V and 9 bases from J, leaving 11 bases between. CDR3 protein: CASSQESDRKAFF. In DNA form, the CDR3 reads TGTGCCAGCAGCCAAGAATCGGACAGAAAAGCTTTCTTT.

This clonotype was recorded many times. The V call is TRBV20-1, the J call TRBJ2-7; TRBD1 matches at 7 bases. Germline lookup yields CDR1 DFQATT and CDR2 SNEGSKA (reference sequence). This CDR3 has 12 residues. J lost 2 bases, V lost 6 bases, and 4 bases had no gene match. The CDR3 nucleotides are TGCAGTGCACCGGGACAGACCTACGAGCAGTACTTC. Translation gives CSAPGQTYEQYF.

There are many counts of this clonotype. This sequence joins TRBV10-3 and TRBJ2-7; no clear D. The CDR3 is made up of 14 amino acids. Germline CDR1 ENHRY, CDR2 SYGVKD. V was shortened by 2 bases and J by 2 bases, with 10 bases between the two germline ends. The CDR3 here is CAISEGDTTYEQYF. Written as DNA, the CDR3 is TGTGCCATCAGTGAGGGCGACACTACCTACGAGCAGTACTTC.

The chain uses TRBV12-3 or TRBV12-4 and TRBJ1-1; D gene ambiguous. The CDR3 is 15 amino acids. Trimming took 3 bases from V and 2 from J, leaving 13 bases between them. The CDR3: CASSLVTPSNTEAFF. CDR3 in DNA: TGTGCCAGCAGTTTGGTGACACCTAGTAACACTGAAGCTTTCTTT.

The gene calls are TRBV9 and TRBJ1-4; D unclear. This CDR3 is built from 14 residues. The V gene's germline CDR1 is SGDLS and CDR2 YYNGEE. With 3 bases removed from V and 0 bases from J, the gap between germline ends came to 6 bases. The CDR3 protein is CASSGGATNEKLFF. CDR3 in DNA: TGTGCCAGCAGCGGTGGTGCAACTAATGAAAAACTGTTTTTT.

In its sample, this clonotype was seen a few times. J is TRBJ2-2 and V is TRBV12-3 or TRBV12-4; D possibly corresponds to TRBD1 (5 bases). The V end lost 5 bases, the J end lost 5 bases, and 21 bases lay between the germline ends. The CDR3 extends over 17 amino acids. CDR3 protein: CASSTPSSGRETGELFF. The CDR3 coding sequence is TGTGCCAGCAGTACCCCGTCGTCGGGCAGGGAAACCGGGGAGCTGTTTTTT.

The rearrangement uses TRBV3-1 and TRBJ2-1; D is unresolved. This CDR3 has 15 amino acids. The ends were cut back, 0 bases at V and 7 bases at J, with 13 bases in the middle. Germline CDR1 and CDR2: LGHDT and YNNKEL (reference sequence). CDR3 sequence reads: CASSQDLQVRNEQFF. DNA for the CDR3: TGTGCCAGCAGCCAAGATCTCCAGGTAAGGAATGAGCAGTTCTTC.

This clonotype has more than one count but fewer than ten. The chain joins TRBV12-3 or TRBV12-4 to TRBJ1-1; TRBD1 might be the D (6 bases). The V gene lost 5 bases and the J gene lost 1 base, with 17 bases spanning the gap. This CDR3 spans 16 amino acids. DNA for the CDR3: TGTGCCAGCAGTGAGGTTAGGGGGGGACCGAACACTGAAGCTTTCTTT. Its translation is CASSEVRGGPNTEAFF.

The V gene is TRBV9, the J gene TRBJ2-1, with 12 bases aligning to TRBD1. Trimming removed 3 bases from V and 9 bases from J; junction bases left unmatched: 7. The germline V gene has CDR1 SGDLS and CDR2 YYNGEE. The CDR3 length is 15 residues. The CDR3 here is CASSARDRGLVEQFF. CDR3 sequence (DNA): TGTGCCAGCAGCGCTAGGGACAGGGGGCTCGTTGAGCAGTTCTTC. The full variable domain, completed using reference TRBV9 and TRBJ2-1, is DSGVTQTPKHLITATGQRVTLRCSPRSGDLSVYWYQQSLDQGLQFLIQYYNGEERAKGNILERFSAQQFPDLHSELNLSSLELGDSALYFCASSARDRGLVEQFFGPGTRLTVL.